A single sample is the source of the 24 T cell receptor beta chains below, sequenced in a study of blood T cell repertoires in COVID-19. The protocol was immunoSEQ multiplex PCR, while the TCRdb copy is restricted to in-frame clones and leaves out a portion. The sample includes 45,000 or so clones, over 65% of them seen just once. The material sequenced was peripheral blood. The receptors shown here come from a man aged 80 or over with acute or convalescent COVID-19.

CDR3 DNA sequence: TGTGCCAGCAGCTTAGCGGGAGGCATGGGCAATCAGCCCCAGCATTTT. This gives the protein CASSLAGGMGNQPQHF. This chain uses TRBV7-8 with TRBJ1-5; D not resolved. The CDR3 covers 16 residues. Germline V gene data show CDR1 as SGHVS and CDR2 as FQNEAQ. V lost 0 bases to trimming and J lost 2 bases, with 11 bases between them.

This rearrangement joins TRBV24-1 to TRBJ2-3; 7 positions match TRBD1. V shed 5 bases and J 1 base; nucleotides not matched to a gene: 2. CDR3 size: 14 residues. Germline loops: CDR1 KGHDR, CDR2 SFDVKD. CDR3 nucleotide sequence: TGTGCCACCAGTGGACAGGGCCGCACAGATACGCAGTATTTT. Protein sequence: CATSGQGRTDTQYF.

The chain joins TRBV30 to TRBJ2-7; 7 bases match TRBD2. CDR1 is GTSNPN and CDR2 is SVGIG in the germline V gene (reference sequence). CDR3 length: 13 amino acids. CDR3 protein: CAGGRGFAYEQYF. Written as DNA, the CDR3 is TGTGCGGGAGGGCGTGGGTTCGCCTACGAGCAGTACTTC.

This chain links TRBV10-3 with TRBJ1-1; TRBD1 matches 7 bases. V trimming: 6 bases; J trimming: 0 bases; junction bases outside the gene matches: 4. Germline values: CDR1 ENHRY, CDR2 SYGVKD. The CDR3 is 14 residues long. In DNA, the CDR3 is TGTGCCATCAGCTCGGGACAGATGAACACTGAAGCTTTCTTT. Encoded protein: CAISSGQMNTEAFF.

This rearrangement joins TRBV29-1 to TRBJ2-1; 15 positions match TRBD2. The ends lost 4 bases at V and 5 bases at J; junction bases unmatched: 3. CDR1 is SQVTM and CDR2 is ANQGSEA in the germline V gene. The CDR3 is 15 residues long. CDR3 DNA sequence: TGCAGCGTTGGGACTAGCGGGAGGGAAAACAATGAGCAGTTCTTC. Its translation is CSVGTSGRENNEQFF.

V gene TRBV18 combines with J gene TRBJ2-3; 10 nucleotides match TRBD2. The CDR3 has 17 residues. From germline, CDR1 is KGHSH and CDR2 LQKENI. V trimming: 0 bases; J trimming: 3 bases; junction bases outside the gene matches: 6. CDR3 sequence reads: CASSPPGLAKVTDTQYF. Here the CDR3 DNA reads TGTGCCAGCTCACCACCGGGACTAGCGAAAGTTACAGATACGCAGTATTTT.

This clone has only a few counts. The V gene is TRBV14, the J gene TRBJ1-6, with 7 bases lining up with TRBD1. The junction had 9 bases not matched to a gene; V was cut back by 0 bases and J by 7 bases. From germline, CDR1 is SGHDN and CDR2 FVKESK. The CDR3 spans 17 residues. CDR3 DNA sequence: TGTGCCAGCAGCCAAGATCTGGGACAGTTGAGAAATTCACCCCTCCACTTT. It yields the protein CASSQDLGQLRNSPLHF.

V usage is TRBV28 and J usage is TRBJ2-1; TRBD2 is a possible D gene (5 bases). In germline, CDR1 is MDHEN, CDR2 SYDVKM. Trimming left V 6 bases short and J 2 bases short, with 14 bases between. The CDR3 totals 15 residues. CDR3 nucleotide sequence: TGTGCCAGCAGCCGGCCAGCGGTCCCCTACAATGAGCAGTTCTTC. Translation: CASSRPAVPYNEQFF. The entire variable domain, with the rest obtained from reference TRBV28 and TRBJ2-1, is as follows: DVKVTQSSRYLVKRTGEKVFLECVQDMDHENMFWYRQDPGLGLRLIYFSYDVKMKEKGDIPEGYSVSREKKERFSLILESASTNQTSMYLCASSRPAVPYNEQFFGPGTRLTVL.

The chain uses TRBV28 and TRBJ2-3; 8 bases match TRBD2. V shed 3 bases, J shed 1 base, and the junction held 6 bases outside the gene matches. Germline-derived CDR1 and CDR2 are MDHEN and SYDVKM. The CDR3 contains 16 residues. The CDR3 reads CASSFQAGAGTDTQYF. The CDR3 DNA reads TGTGCCAGCAGTTTTCAAGCGGGAGCAGGCACAGATACGCAGTATTTT.

V and J are TRBV21-1 and TRBJ1-5; the table assigns TRBD1, which was not confirmed against the DNA. TRBV21-1 is described as a pseudogene. CDR3 size: 18 residues. Here the CDR3 reads CASSKSGQGIGGNQPQHF. The DNA for the CDR3 is TGTGCCAGCAGCAAATCAGGACAGGGGATTGGTGGCAATCAGCCCCAGCATTTT.

Only one count was recorded for this clone. The J gene is TRBJ2-5, the V gene TRBV6-5, with D maybe TRBD2 (6 bases). Germline V gene lookup returns CDR1 MNHEY and CDR2 SVGAGI. V was cut by 5 bases and J by 5 bases, with 12 bases left in between. CDR3 length equals 13 residues. The CDR3 is CASSMNGGETQYF. CDR3 coding DNA: TGTGCCAGCAGTATGAATGGGGGGGAGACCCAGTACTTC.

The rearrangement joins TRBV28 to TRBJ2-1; D is perhaps TRBD2 (5 bases). The CDR3 has 15 residues. V lost 2 bases and J lost 11, with 19 bases in between. Germline loops: CDR1 MDHEN, CDR2 SYDVKM. CDR3 sequence (DNA): TGTGCCAGCAGTTTAGAGGGATCTTTAAGTGGGAAGCAGTTCTTC. Its protein is CASSLEGSLSGKQFF.

The genes are TRBV12-5 and TRBJ2-1; weak D call: TRBD1 (5 bases). The CDR3 length is 13 residues. In germline, CDR1 is LGHNT, CDR2 FRNRAP. Trimming removed 6 bases at V and 3 bases at J, with 9 bases between. CDR3 loop: CASGEQGYNEQFF. Here the CDR3 DNA reads TGTGCTAGTGGGGAGCAGGGCTACAATGAGCAGTTCTTC.

The chain employs TRBV5-6 and TRBJ2-5; 14 bases are shared with TRBD2. Germline V gene sequence: CDR1 SGHDT, CDR2 YYEEEE. This CDR3 contains 17 residues. V lost 4 bases and J lost 4; bases outside the gene matches: 9. This chain's CDR3 is CASSPGLAGAMGETQYF. The DNA for the CDR3 is TGTGCCAGCAGCCCGGGACTAGCGGGAGCGATGGGAGAGACCCAGTACTTC.

The chain has TRBV4-1 and TRBJ2-7; the match to TRBD2 covers 13 bases. The CDR3 sequence is 14 residues long. CDR1 is MGHRA and CDR2 is YSYEKL in the germline V gene. The junction had 2 bases not matched to a gene; V was cut back by 4 bases and J by 5 bases. CDR3 sequence reads: CASSLLAGGNEQYF. In DNA, the CDR3 is TGCGCCAGCAGCCTACTAGCGGGAGGGAACGAGCAGTACTTC.

The chain recombines TRBV19 with TRBJ2-5; the match to TRBD1 covers 9 bases. The V and J ends lost 6 bases and 5 bases, in that order; junction bases with no gene match: 13. The CDR3 runs 16 residues. In germline, CDR1 is LNHDA, CDR2 SQIVND (reference sequence). The CDR3 DNA sequence: TGTGCCAGTAGCCCGAATGGACAGGGGAGTAGGGAGACCCAGTACTTC. It encodes CASSPNGQGSRETQYF.

The rearrangement joins TRBV6-5 to TRBJ2-2, with D possibly being TRBD2 (6 bases). Trimming shortened V by 4 bases and J by 4 bases, and 13 bases separated the two germline ends. The CDR3 covers 15 residues. The germline gives CDR1 MNHEY, CDR2 SVGAGI. The CDR3 coding sequence is TGTGCCAGCAGTTCCCCGGGACTTCTCACCGGGGAGCTGTTTTTT. Residues: CASSSPGLLTGELFF.

The V call is TRBV7-8, the J call TRBJ1-5, with a possible D match to TRBD1 (6 bases). V lost 5 bases and J 2 bases, leaving 10 bases between the germline ends. Germline loops: CDR1 SGHVS, CDR2 FQNEAQ. The CDR3 totals 14 residues. The CDR3 DNA reads TGTGCCAGCAGCCCGGGACAACGCAATCAGCCCCAGCATTTT. The encoded protein is CASSPGQRNQPQHF.

This chain links TRBV28 with TRBJ2-6; the D gene is possibly TRBD2 (5 bases). Trimming stripped 7 bases from V and 0 bases from J, with 16 bases between. CDR1 is MDHEN, CDR2 SYDVKM, per germline. The CDR3 sequence is 17 residues long. CDR3 nucleotide sequence: TGTGCCAGCACCTCTTCAGGACTCAACTCTGGGGCCAACGTCCTGACTTTC. This translates into CASTSSGLNSGANVLTF.

This clone came up many times. The gene calls are TRBV28 and TRBJ1-4; 9 bases fit TRBD1. CDR3 length equals 14 residues. Germline CDR1 is MDHEN and CDR2 is SYDVKM. V was pared by 6 bases and J by 10 bases, with 9 bases of the junction left unmatched. CDR3 sequence reads: CASSSGQGFGKLFF. CDR3 nucleotide sequence: TGTGCCAGCAGCTCGGGACAGGGTTTCGGAAAACTGTTTTTT.

A few counts support this clone. The chain uses TRBV30 and TRBJ2-3; TRBD2 aligns across 12 bases. The CDR3 is 15 residues long. Trimming cost V 1 base and J 5 bases; bases outside gene matches: 4. Germline V gene data show CDR1 as GTSNPN and CDR2 as SVGIG (reference sequence). CDR3 loop: CAWSGLGLAGDTQYF. In nucleotides, the CDR3 is TGTGCCTGGAGTGGTTTGGGACTAGCGGGAGATACGCAGTATTTT. Filled out from reference TRBV30 and TRBJ2-3, the complete variable domain reads SQTIHQWPATLVQPVGSPLSLECTVEGTSNPNLYWYRQAAGRGLQLLFYSVGIGQISSEVPQNLSASRPQDRQFILSSKKLLLSDSGFYLCAWSGLGLAGDTQYFGPGTRLTVL.

The gene calls are TRBV15 and TRBJ2-7; 10 bases align to TRBD2. This CDR3 is 17 amino acids long. Unmatched junction bases numbered 10, after V lost 0 bases and J lost 5 bases. From germline, CDR1 is LNHNV and CDR2 YYDKDF (reference sequence). CDR3 residues: CATSREWSGRAEHEQYF. The CDR3 DNA sequence: TGTGCCACCAGCAGAGAATGGAGCGGGAGGGCTGAACACGAGCAGTACTTC.

This clone is medium-sized. CDR3: CASSSTSGGGWETQYF. CDR3 in DNA: TGTGCCAGCAGTTCTACTAGCGGGGGAGGGTGGGAGACCCAGTACTTC. The chain employs TRBV6-5 and TRBJ2-5; TRBD2 matches 11 bases. This CDR3 contains 16 residues. Germline CDR1 MNHEY, CDR2 SVGAGI. Unmatched junction bases numbered 9, after V lost 4 bases and J lost 5 bases.

This chain joins TRBV18 and TRBJ2-3; tentative D call: TRBD1 (5 bases). V was cut by 0 bases and J by 2 bases, with 15 bases left in between. The CDR3 is made up of 17 amino acids. CDR1 is KGHSH and CDR2 is LQKENI in the germline V gene. CDR3 coding DNA: TGTGCCAGCTCACCACCGGGATTAGAACAGGACACAGATACGCAGTATTTT. Its translation is CASSPPGLEQDTDTQYF.